One TCR beta chain is described in this entry. The antigen is undetermined. The record originates from a study of cytomegalovirus exposure and HLA in healthy donors. Measured with immunoSEQ multiplex PCR; TCRdb has only the in-frame clones, and not every one. Here the sample spans about 150,000 clones, around 83% being singletons. Germline CDR1 reads MNHNS; CDR2 reads SASEGT. The CDR3 is made up of 15 amino acids. Losses at the gene ends were 10 bases for V and 6 bases for J; bases not matched to a gene: 15. Study-wide findings and caveats: Generally TCR sequences proved uncommon, though certain public TCRs appeared in numerous donors.

The TCR sequence derives from a human donor in good health. The sample consisted of PBMCs. The chain joins TRBV6-1 to TRBJ2-7; the match to TRBD1 covers 10 bases. DNA for the CDR3: TGTGCCACAATCAGTCCCGGGACAGGGGCGGGCGAGCAGTACTTC. Residues: CATISPGTGAGEQYF.